This passage covers 30 T cell receptor beta chains from one sample sequenced in a study of CD8 T cells in Susac syndrome. Random hexamers were used to reverse transcribe an amount of roughly 0.5 to 1 ug RNA. TCRdb fed the immunoSEQ multiplex PCR reads into MiXCR, producing one record per CDR3 protein. Among around 150,000 distinct CDR3 sequences listed, approximately 94% were seen once. Sequenced input: CD4+ T cells from PBMCs. Receptors were obtained from a human donor with Susac syndrome.

J is TRBJ2-7 and V is TRBV9; 11 bases match TRBD1. The CDR3 has 17 amino acids. V lost 5 bases to trimming and J lost 4 bases; unmatched junction nucleotides: 14. The germline V gene encodes CDR1 SGDLS and CDR2 YYNGEE. CDR3 in amino acids: CASSRSVGGQGGYEQYF. The DNA for the CDR3 is TGTGCCAGCAGTCGTAGCGTGGGGGGACAGGGGGGATACGAGCAGTACTTC.

This sequence joins TRBV7-9 and TRBJ1-6; the match to TRBD1 covers 8 bases. The germline gives CDR1 SEHNR, CDR2 FQNEAQ (reference sequence). Trimming cost V 5 bases and J 7 bases; bases outside gene matches: 7. The CDR3 is made up of 15 amino acids. As DNA, the CDR3 is TGTGCCAGCAGCCCTCTTGGGGACAGGAATTCACCCCTCCACTTT. As protein: CASSPLGDRNSPLHF.

This clonotype occurred a few times. This chain links TRBV12-3 or TRBV12-4 with TRBJ2-7; the match to TRBD1 covers 9 bases. The CDR3 contains 13 residues. Trimming removed 6 bases from V and 5 bases from J; junction bases left unmatched: 5. In DNA, the CDR3 is TGTGCCAGCAGCCGGGACAGGGTGAACGAGCAGTACTTC. It specifies CASSRDRVNEQYF.

The chain links TRBV29-1 to TRBJ2-7; D may be TRBD1 (5 bases). The ends were cut back, 2 bases at V and 6 bases at J, with 8 bases in the middle. Germline CDR1 SQVTM, CDR2 ANQGSEA. The CDR3 length is 11 residues. CDR3 DNA sequence: TGCAGCGTTGAATCCAGGGCCGAGCAGTACTTC. Amino acids: CSVESRAEQYF.

The genes are TRBV7-9 and TRBJ2-4; TRBD2 might be the D (5 bases). CDR3 length equals 13 residues. The V and J ends lost 5 bases and 9 bases respectively, with 14 bases between them. Germline V gives CDR1 SEHNR, CDR2 FQNEAQ (reference sequence). CDR3 DNA sequence: TGTGCCAGCAGCCTTGACTACGAAGGCATTCAGTACTTC. Translated: CASSLDYEGIQYF.

This clonotype was observed once. The gene calls are TRBV20-1 and TRBJ2-3; 8 bases are shared with TRBD2. The CDR3 consists of 15 residues. V lost 6 bases, J lost 2 bases, and 10 bases stayed unmatched. CDR1 is DFQATT and CDR2 is SNEGSKA in the germline V gene (reference sequence). CDR3 region: CSAPGGIRNTDTQYF. CDR3 nucleotides: TGCAGTGCCCCGGGGGGGATACGGAACACAGATACGCAGTATTTT.

V usage is TRBV5-6 and J usage is TRBJ1-2; D not resolved. Per germline, CDR1 SGHDT and CDR2 YYEEEE. CDR3 length: 16 amino acids. V was trimmed by 0 bases and J by 0 bases, leaving 12 bases between them. This CDR3 is CASSLGAPRANYGYTF. The DNA for the CDR3 is TGTGCCAGCAGCTTGGGGGCGCCTCGAGCTAACTATGGCTACACCTTC. Supplemented by reference TRBV5-6 and TRBJ1-2, the full variable domain reads DAGVTQSPTHLIKTRGQQVTLRCSPKSGHDTVSWYQQALGQGPQFIFQYYEEEERQRGNFPDRFSGHQFPNYSSELNVNALLLGDSALYLCASSLGAPRANYGYTFGSGTRLTVV.

The CDR3 protein is CSARTGIQPQHF. The CDR3 bases are TGCAGTGCGAGGACAGGGATTCAGCCCCAGCATTTT. The chain recombines TRBV20-1 with TRBJ1-5; 8 nucleotides match TRBD1. Germline V gene lookup returns CDR1 DFQATT and CDR2 SNEGSKA (reference sequence). The CDR3 contains 12 residues. Trimming removed 6 bases from V and 6 bases from J; junction bases left unmatched: 4.

The CDR3 reads CSVERQLITEAFF. The DNA of the CDR3 is TGCAGCGTTGAGAGGCAGCTAATCACTGAAGCTTTCTTT. The rearrangement joins TRBV29-1 to TRBJ1-1; D remains ambiguous. From germline, CDR1 is SQVTM and CDR2 ANQGSEA. The CDR3 runs to 13 residues. V was cut by 3 bases and J by 4 bases, with 12 bases left in between.

This chain links TRBV3-1 with TRBJ1-2; D might be TRBD1 (5 bases). The V gene's germline CDR1 is LGHDT and CDR2 YNNKEL (reference sequence). V was pared by 3 bases and J by 8 bases, with 10 bases between. The CDR3 extends over 12 amino acids. The CDR3 nucleotides read TGTGCCAGCAGCCACGCAGGGTTAGGCTACACCTTC. Protein sequence: CASSHAGLGYTF. The full variable domain, completed using reference TRBV3-1 and TRBJ1-2, is DTAVSQTPKYLVTQMGNDKSIKCEQNLGHDTMYWYKQDSKKFLKIMFSYNNKELIINETVPNRFSPKSPDKAHLNLHINSLELGDSAVYFCASSHAGLGYTFGSGTRLTVV.

The V and J genes are TRBV2 and TRBJ1-2; D ambiguous. Trimming left V 4 bases short and J 4 bases short, with 7 bases between. This CDR3 has 12 residues. Per the germline V gene, CDR1 is SNHLY and CDR2 is FYNNEI. Here the CDR3 reads CASSARGYGYTF. CDR3 bases: TGTGCCAGCAGTGCCCGGGGCTATGGCTACACCTTC.

The chain joins TRBV6-5 to TRBJ1-1, with D possibly TRBD1 on 6 matching bases. There are 14 residues in the CDR3. Trimming stripped 6 bases from V and 4 bases from J, with 15 bases between. Looked up from germline, CDR1 is MNHEY and CDR2 is SVGAGI. In DNA form, the CDR3 reads TGTGCCAGCAGCCGACAGGTCGTGAGCACTGAAGCTTTCTTT. Translated, it gives CASSRQVVSTEAFF.

The gene calls are TRBV18 and TRBJ2-2; 7 nucleotides line up with TRBD2. The ends lost 3 bases at V and 6 bases at J; junction bases unmatched: 4. The CDR3 runs 14 residues. Germline V gives CDR1 KGHSH, CDR2 LQKENI. CDR3 sequence: CASSPQTSPGELFF. As DNA, the CDR3 is TGTGCCAGCTCACCCCAGACTAGCCCCGGGGAGCTGTTTTTT.

This clonotype has only one observation. The chain combines TRBV30 with TRBJ1-4; D is perhaps TRBD1 (6 bases). Germline V lookup: CDR1 GTSNPN, CDR2 SVGIG (reference sequence). Trimming removed 4 bases at V and 7 bases at J, with 19 bases between. The CDR3 sequence is 15 residues long. The CDR3 DNA sequence: TGTGCCTGGATCCTAACCGCGGGGGCGGGTGAAAAACTGTTTTTT. Translation: CAWILTAGAGEKLFF. The entire variable domain, with the rest obtained from reference TRBV30 and TRBJ1-4, is as follows: SQTIHQWPATLVQPVGSPLSLECTVEGTSNPNLYWYRQAAGRGLQLLFYSVGIGQISSEVPQNLSASRPQDRQFILSSKKLLLSDSGFYLCAWILTAGAGEKLFFGSGTQLSVL.

The V call is TRBV7-2, the J call TRBJ2-7, with TRBD2 identical over 8 bases. V trimming: 4 bases; J trimming: 5 bases; junction bases outside the gene matches: 10. The CDR3 runs 15 residues. The V gene's germline CDR1 is SGHTA and CDR2 FQGNSA. CDR3 DNA: TGTGCCAGCAGCTCGGGGGGGAGACATTCAGACGAGCAGTACTTC. Amino acids: CASSSGGRHSDEQYF.

CDR3 loop: CASSPQQASGANVLTF. The CDR3 nucleotides are TGTGCCAGCAGCCCCCAACAGGCTTCTGGGGCCAACGTCCTGACTTTC. The chain links TRBV7-8 to TRBJ2-6; weak D call: TRBD1 (5 bases). V was clipped by 5 bases and J by 1 base, with 12 bases between them. CDR1 and CDR2 (germline): SGHVS, FQNEAQ. This CDR3 has 16 amino acids.

The V and J genes are TRBV20-1 and TRBJ1-2; D gene uncertain. CDR3 size: 14 residues. Germline CDR1 reads DFQATT; CDR2 reads SNEGSKA (reference sequence). V gave up 0 bases and J gave up 0 bases, with 8 bases separating them. The CDR3, as DNA: TGCAGTGCTAGAGATCCGGGTACTAACTATGGCTACACCTTC. It encodes CSARDPGTNYGYTF.

This chain connects TRBV9 to TRBJ2-3; TRBD1 matches at 10 bases. This CDR3 spans 16 amino acids. Germline V gene sequence: CDR1 SGDLS, CDR2 YYNGEE. Unmatched junction bases numbered 6, after V lost 3 bases and J lost 2 bases. This CDR3 is CASSGTGTGVTDTQYF. The CDR3 region has the DNA TGTGCCAGCAGCGGGACCGGGACAGGGGTCACAGATACGCAGTATTTT.

The gene calls are TRBV25-1 and TRBJ2-5; maybe TRBD2 (6 bases). This CDR3 is built from 16 residues. Trimming removed 7 bases from V and 4 bases from J, with 22 bases in between. The germline V gene encodes CDR1 MGHDK and CDR2 SYGVNS. Here the CDR3 reads CASNPPGETSPETQYF. The DNA for the CDR3 is TGTGCCAGCAACCCCCCGGGAGAGACCTCCCCAGAGACCCAGTACTTC.

CDR3 loop: CASSPPLGGGRHEQFF. The CDR3 bases are TGTGCCAGCTCACCGCCACTAGGAGGGGGCCGGCATGAGCAGTTCTTC. J is TRBJ2-1 and V is TRBV18; D is perhaps TRBD1 (7 bases). The CDR3 length is 16 residues. CDR1 and CDR2 from the germline V gene are KGHSH and LQKENI. V gave up 3 bases and J gave up 8 bases, with 20 bases separating them.

The chain uses TRBV29-1 and TRBJ1-1; no firm D call. V was pared by 4 bases and J by 1 base, with 7 bases between. Germline V gene data show CDR1 as SQVTM and CDR2 as ANQGSEA. This CDR3 has 12 residues. CDR3 residues: CSVVAGNTEAFF. The CDR3 DNA sequence: TGCAGCGTTGTGGCCGGGAACACTGAAGCTTTCTTT. Combining the CDR3 with reference TRBV29-1 and TRBJ1-1 gives the whole variable domain SAVISQKPSRDICQRGTSLTIQCQVDSQVTMMFWYRQQPGQSLTLIATANQGSEATYESGFVIDKFPISRPNLTFSTLTVSNMSPEDSSIYLCSVVAGNTEAFFGQGTRLTVV.

The rearrangement uses TRBV5-5 and TRBJ1-1; no reliable D call. The CDR3 contains 12 residues. CDR1 SGHKS and CDR2 YYEKEE come from the germline V gene (reference sequence). The germline V and J ends were trimmed by 0 bases and 4 bases, with 4 bases remaining between them. The CDR3 nucleotides read TGTGCCAGCAGCTTGGAGTTCACTGAAGCTTTCTTT. This encodes CASSLEFTEAFF.

The gene calls are TRBV5-1 and TRBJ2-1; D remains unclear. Trimming took 1 base from V and 5 from J, leaving 7 bases between them. The CDR3 runs 13 residues. Germline V gene data show CDR1 as SGHRS and CDR2 as YFSETQ. The CDR3 DNA reads as TGCGCCAGCAGCTTGTTCTTCCACAATGAGCAGTTCTTC. Translated: CASSLFFHNEQFF.

This CDR3 reads CASSPGRGGNEQFF. The CDR3 coding sequence is TGTGCCAGCAGCCCGGGACGGGGCGGCAATGAGCAGTTCTTC. The rearrangement links TRBV7-2 to TRBJ2-1; D possibly uses TRBD1 or TRBD2 (5 bases each). Between the trimmed V and J ends, which lost 5 bases and 6 bases, there was a span of 14 bases. CDR1 is SGHTA and CDR2 is FQGNSA in the germline V gene. This CDR3 region has 14 residues.

Written as DNA, the CDR3 is TGTGCCAGCAGCGTAAGCCGGGAAGAGACCCAGTACTTC. Protein: CASSVSREETQYF. This sequence joins TRBV9 and TRBJ2-5; D not certain. The germline V gene has CDR1 SGDLS and CDR2 YYNGEE. V was cut by 1 base and J by 3 bases, with 7 bases left in between. The CDR3 loop spans 13 amino acids.

V gene TRBV5-4 combines with J gene TRBJ2-3; 8 nucleotides agree with TRBD2. CDR1 is SGHNT and CDR2 is YYREEE in the germline V gene (reference sequence). The length of the CDR3 is 15 residues. With 3 bases clipped from V and 3 bases from J, the junction kept 6 bases outside the gene matches. The CDR3 region has the DNA TGTGCCAGCAGCTCCGGGGGGGCGGGTACAGATACGCAGTATTTT. Encoded protein: CASSSGGAGTDTQYF.

The chain is built from TRBV5-1 and TRBJ1-5; D might be TRBD1 (6 bases). This CDR3 has 15 residues. Trimming took 1 base from V and 4 from J, leaving 12 bases between them. Germline values: CDR1 SGHRS, CDR2 YFSETQ. Here the CDR3 DNA reads TGCGCCAGCAGCTTGACGACAGGAGAGAATCAGCCCCAGCATTTT. Translating gives CASSLTTGENQPQHF.

The chain employs TRBV7-3 and TRBJ2-2, with D uncertain. The CDR3 covers 13 residues. The V and J ends lost 0 bases and 7 bases respectively, with 6 bases between them. Germline lookup yields CDR1 SGHTA and CDR2 FQGTGA. The CDR3 loop reads CASSLTSGGELFF. CDR3 coding DNA: TGTGCCAGCAGCTTAACGTCTGGCGGGGAGCTGTTTTTT.

CDR3 DNA: TGTGCCAGCAGCCTACGAGAGGGGAACACTGAAGCTTTCTTT. Protein: CASSLREGNTEAFF. The V gene is TRBV7-9, the J gene TRBJ1-1; no firm D call. Germline V gives CDR1 SEHNR, CDR2 FQNEAQ (reference sequence). This CDR3 has 14 amino acids. V was cut by 5 bases and J by 1 base, with 11 bases left in between.

The chain employs TRBV3-1 and TRBJ1-6; TRBD1 agrees at 11 bases. Germline V CDR1 and CDR2: LGHDT, YNNKEL (reference sequence). The J segment lost 11 bases and the V segment lost 4 bases, leaving 4 bases of the junction unmatched. The CDR3 runs to 14 residues. The CDR3 region has the DNA TGTGCCAGCAGCCGCCGGACAGGGGGCACACCCCTCCACTTT. This sequence encodes CASSRRTGGTPLHF.